These T cell receptor beta chains were read from a single sample in a study of CD8 T cells in Susac syndrome. One entry per CDR3 protein results from TCRdb running MiXCR on the immunoSEQ multiplex PCR reads. The table has some 300,000 distinct CDR3 sequences, approximately 91% seen once. Sequencing was performed on CD8+ T cells from PBMCs. The receptors were gathered from a human donor with multiple sclerosis. CDR3s include the opening cysteine and the closing phenylalanine or tryptophan. D genes are given only for firm matches. The size entry is marked missing in some rows and otherwise reads once, few, many or a size class.

clone_size	v_call	j_call	d_call	cdr3_aa	cdr3_nt
NA	TRBV7-2	TRBJ2-1	TRBD2	CASSLGLVVLNEQFF	TGTGCCAGCAGCTTGGGACTAGTAGTTCTCAATGAGCAGTTCTTC
NA	TRBV29-1	TRBJ1-2	NA	CSVEGWRTANYGYTF	TGCAGCGTTGAAGGTTGGAGGACAGCTAACTATGGCTACACCTTC
NA	TRBV6-2/TRBV6-3	TRBJ2-3	NA	CASSYGEWDTQYF	TGTGCCAGCAGCTATGGAGAGTGGGATACGCAGTATTTT
NA	TRBV27	TRBJ1-5	NA	CASSLSFVGNQPQHF	TGTGCCAGCAGTTTAAGTTTTGTTGGCAATCAGCCCCAGCATTTT
NA	TRBV3-1	TRBJ2-2	TRBD1	CASSQEVGQANTGELFF	TGTGCCAGCAGCCAAGAAGTGGGACAGGCAAACACCGGGGAGCTGTTTTTT
NA	TRBV29-1	TRBJ2-1	TRBD1	CSVDPGTGMQFF	TGCAGCGTTGACCCCGGGACAGGGATGCAGTTCTTC
NA	TRBV10-3	TRBJ2-7	NA	CAISPEGHEQYF	TGTGCCATCAGCCCGGAAGGCCACGAGCAGTACTTC
NA	TRBV5-5	TRBJ2-3	NA	CASSPRGQDGTDTQYF	TGTGCCAGCAGCCCACGTGGGCAGGACGGCACAGATACGCAGTATTTT
NA	TRBV3-1	TRBJ2-4	NA	CASSQAAGVTKNIQYF	TGTGCCAGCAGCCAAGCCGCAGGGGTCACCAAAAACATTCAGTACTTC
few	TRBV4-1	TRBJ1-2	TRBD1	CASSQPDQGAGYGYTF	TGCGCCAGCAGCCAACCCGATCAGGGGGCTGGGTATGGCTACACCTTC
NA	TRBV6-5	TRBJ2-7	TRBD1	CASSFGQGSGEQYF	TGTGCCAGCAGCTTCGGACAGGGGAGCGGCGAGCAGTACTTC
NA	TRBV5-1	TRBJ2-7	TRBD2	CASRSGTGGFSYEQYF	TGCGCCAGCAGATCCGGAACGGGAGGCTTCTCCTACGAGCAGTACTTC
NA	TRBV9	TRBJ2-3	NA	CASSPEGSFFMVNTQYF	TGTGCCAGCAGCCCAGAGGGCAGTTTTTTTATGGTAAATACGCAGTATTTT
once	TRBV19	TRBJ1-1	TRBD1	CASSLLGGRGQTEAFF	TGTGCCAGTAGTCTATTGGGAGGGAGGGGACAGACTGAAGCTTTCTTT
NA	TRBV28	TRBJ2-5	NA	CASSLSYQETQYF	TGTGCCAGCAGTTTAAGCTACCAAGAGACCCAGTACTTC
NA	TRBV5-4	TRBJ2-3	TRBD2	CASSSGLAGATDTQYF	TGTGCCAGCAGCTCCGGACTAGCGGGAGCTACAGATACGCAGTATTTT
NA	TRBV12-3/TRBV12-4	TRBJ2-7	TRBD2	CASSAGAYEQYF	TGTGCCAGCAGTGCGGGGGCCTACGAGCAGTACTTC
NA	TRBV30	TRBJ2-5	TRBD1	CAWDDTGGGGTQYF	TGTGCCTGGGACGACACAGGGGGCGGTGGGACCCAGTACTTC
NA	TRBV9	TRBJ1-6	NA	CASSPPGQGPPTPLHF	TGTGCCAGCAGCCCCCCCGGGCAGGGACCCCCGACACCCCTCCACTTT
few	TRBV27	TRBJ2-3	NA	CASSISDTQYF	TGTGCCAGCAGTATCAGCGATACGCAGTATTTT
NA	TRBV29-1	TRBJ2-7	TRBD2	CSGPGTSAGELYEQYF	TGCTCCGGTCCCGGGACTAGCGCCGGGGAGCTCTACGAGCAGTACTTC